The 24 T cell receptor beta chains below all came from one sample that was sequenced in a study of T cells after posttransplantation cyclophosphamide. Treatment was busulfan-fludarabine conditioning, a marrow graft, and cyclophosphamide on days +3 and +4. Clones were read by immunoSEQ multiplex PCR, and TCRdb kept only the in-frame ones, dropping some. The data show approximately 39,000 clones, roughly 78% seen once. This sample comprised CD4+ T cells sorted from blood, obtained roughly 1,900 days after a stem cell transplant with posttransplant cyclophosphamide. The receptors stem from a female patient in her forties who received an allogeneic stem cell transplant from a related donor, was CMV-positive, and had no GVHD. Some of the T cells may derive from the graft donor.

V usage is TRBV4-3 and J usage is TRBJ1-2; TRBD1 is a possible D gene (6 bases). Deletions cut 0 bases from V and 10 bases from J, with 12 bases between. The length of the CDR3 is 13 residues. Germline lookup yields CDR1 LGHNA and CDR2 YSLEER. The CDR3 is CASSQDRGFDYTF. The CDR3 coding sequence is TGCGCCAGCAGCCAAGACAGGGGATTTGACTACACCTTC.

This clone was picked up a small number of times. The chain couples TRBV27 to TRBJ1-5, with D perhaps TRBD1 (5 bases). This CDR3 is 15 amino acids long. Germline CDR1 and CDR2: MNHEY and SMNVEV (reference sequence). The germline V and J ends were trimmed by 7 bases and 0 bases, with 13 bases remaining between them. The CDR3 nucleotides are TGTGCCAGCAATATCAAGGGGTATAGCAATCAGCCCCAGCATTTT. Protein sequence: CASNIKGYSNQPQHF.

This chain joins TRBV21-1 and TRBJ1-5. TRBV21-1 represents a pseudogene. CDR3 length: 18 amino acids. CDR3 in DNA: TGTGCCAGCAGCAAACGGGAGACCTCAGGTTTCTTCAATCAGCCCCAGCATTTT. It is translated as CASSKRETSGFFNQPQHF.

The genes are TRBV9 and TRBJ1-5; 7 bases fit TRBD1. The V gene end was trimmed by 4 bases and the J gene end by 0 bases; junction bases not matched to a gene: 4. Germline V lookup: CDR1 SGDLS, CDR2 YYNGEE. There are 15 residues in the CDR3. The CDR3 DNA follows: TGTGCCAGCAGCTCCGGGACAGTTAGCAATCAGCCCCAGCATTTT. This sequence encodes CASSSGTVSNQPQHF.

Written as DNA, the CDR3 is TGTGCCAGTAGTCTGCAACAGGGAACTAATGAAAAACTGTTTTTT. Translated, it gives CASSLQQGTNEKLFF. The V gene is TRBV19, the J gene TRBJ1-4, with D maybe TRBD1 (6 bases). CDR1 and CDR2 (germline): LNHDA, SQIVND (reference sequence). V was trimmed by 5 bases and J by 1 base, leaving 11 bases between them. The length of the CDR3 is 15 residues.

The genes are TRBV7-9 and TRBJ1-1; D perhaps matches TRBD1 (6 bases). Trimming shortened V by 0 bases and J by 7 bases, and 9 bases separated the two germline ends. The CDR3 runs to 13 residues. The V gene's germline CDR1 is SEHNR and CDR2 FQNEAQ (reference sequence). CDR3 loop: CASSLATGSEAFF. The CDR3 bases are TGTGCCAGCAGCTTAGCTACAGGGAGTGAAGCTTTCTTT.

This clone appeared a few times. The gene calls are TRBV7-3 and TRBJ1-2; TRBD1 matches 10 bases. Germline CDR1 reads SGHTA; CDR2 reads FQGTGA. J gave up 8 bases and V 4 bases, and 7 bases lay outside the gene matches. This CDR3 comprises 14 residues. The CDR3: CASSSSGTGVGYTF. The CDR3 DNA is TGTGCCAGCAGCTCCTCCGGGACAGGGGTAGGCTACACCTTC.

The genes are TRBV7-2 and TRBJ2-4; the match to TRBD2 covers 13 bases. V was clipped by 5 bases and J by 6 bases; unmatched bases: 7. Germline V gene sequence: CDR1 SGHTA, CDR2 FQGNSA. This CDR3 is 16 amino acids long. The CDR3 DNA sequence: TGTGCCAGCAGCCCCATGACTAGCGGGGGGAGAAACATTCAGTACTTC. Translation gives CASSPMTSGGRNIQYF.

This clone occurred a few times. This chain joins TRBV27 and TRBJ2-7; D gene unclear. Trimming removed 3 bases from V and 3 bases from J, with 18 bases in between. This CDR3 spans 16 amino acids. Per the germline V gene, CDR1 is MNHEY and CDR2 is SMNVEV (reference sequence). DNA of the CDR3: TGTGCCAGCAGTTTGAGAATAGGAGTCGGAAACTACGAGCAGTACTTC. Translation: CASSLRIGVGNYEQYF.

This clone has a handful of counts. This CDR3 reads CASSPGQATYNSPLHF. DNA of the CDR3: TGTGCCAGCAGTCCGGGACAGGCGACTTATAATTCACCCCTCCACTTT. The V and J genes are TRBV11-2 and TRBJ1-6; TRBD1 matches at 8 bases. With V trimmed by 6 bases and J by 4 bases, 8 bases remained unmatched. CDR1 is SGHAT, CDR2 FQNNGV, per germline. The CDR3 contains 16 residues.

The chain employs TRBV11-2 and TRBJ2-5; D possibly corresponds to TRBD1 (5 bases). The CDR3 has 15 amino acids. V was cut by 2 bases and J by 5 bases, with 15 bases left in between. Germline lookup yields CDR1 SGHAT and CDR2 FQNNGV. Here the CDR3 reads CASSLLGAKAETQYF. In DNA, the CDR3 is TGTGCCAGCAGCTTACTTGGGGCCAAGGCGGAGACCCAGTACTTC.

The chain joins TRBV9 to TRBJ2-2, with D maybe TRBD2 (7 bases). With 2 bases removed from V and 7 bases from J, the gap between germline ends came to 18 bases. The CDR3 spans 16 residues. Germline CDR1 is SGDLS and CDR2 is YYNGEE. The CDR3 protein is CASSVSPRGAGGELFF. CDR3 bases: TGTGCCAGCAGCGTTTCCCCCCGGGGGGCCGGCGGGGAGCTGTTTTTT.

The chain employs TRBV19 and TRBJ2-7, with D tentatively TRBD1 (6 bases). CDR1 is LNHDA and CDR2 is SQIVND in the germline V gene (reference sequence). The CDR3 has 16 residues. The germline V and J ends were trimmed by 3 bases and 1 base, with 16 bases remaining between them. This CDR3 is CASSIRNRVGSYEQYF. CDR3 DNA: TGTGCCAGTAGTATTCGAAACAGGGTAGGGTCCTACGAGCAGTACTTC. The full variable domain, with the rest looked up from reference TRBV19 and TRBJ2-7, is DGGITQSPKYLFRKEGQNVTLSCEQNLNHDAMYWYRQDPGQGLRLIYYSQIVNDFQKGDIAEGYSVSREKKESFPLTVTSAQKNPTAFYLCASSIRNRVGSYEQYFGPGTRLTVT.

This chain uses TRBV10-1 with TRBJ2-3; 7 bases line up with TRBD1. Germline loops: CDR1 WNHNN, CDR2 SYGVQD (reference sequence). Trimming cost V 6 bases and J 6 bases; bases outside gene matches: 9. There are 14 residues in the CDR3. CDR3: CASSLGQAGDTQYF. In DNA, the CDR3 is TGCGCCAGCAGCCTCGGACAGGCTGGGGATACGCAGTATTTT.

This sequence joins TRBV18 and TRBJ1-1; possibly TRBD1 for D (6 bases). Germline lookup yields CDR1 KGHSH and CDR2 LQKENI. The CDR3 runs to 16 residues. The V and J ends lost 3 bases and 0 bases respectively, with 14 bases between them. CDR3 sequence: CASSPQQGTMNTEAFF. The DNA for the CDR3 is TGTGCCAGCTCACCTCAGCAGGGGACAATGAACACTGAAGCTTTCTTT.

This chain joins TRBV4-3 and TRBJ1-1; D not certain. Germline CDR1 LGHNA, CDR2 YSLEER. The V end was cut by 0 bases, the J end by 7 bases, with 12 bases between. The CDR3 totals 14 residues. In nucleotides, the CDR3 is TGCGCCAGCAGCCAAGAGGCAGGTACAAATGAAGCTTTCTTT. This sequence encodes CASSQEAGTNEAFF.

This sequence joins TRBV19 and TRBJ2-2; D not resolved. Germline V lookup: CDR1 LNHDA, CDR2 SQIVND (reference sequence). V was clipped by 3 bases and J by 10 bases, with 9 bases between them. This CDR3 comprises 12 residues. CDR3 bases: TGTGCCAGTAGTATTGAGGTCTCGGAGCTGTTTTTT. The encoded protein is CASSIEVSELFF. The complete variable domain, with remaining parts taken from reference TRBV19 and TRBJ2-2, reads DGGITQSPKYLFRKEGQNVTLSCEQNLNHDAMYWYRQDPGQGLRLIYYSQIVNDFQKGDIAEGYSVSREKKESFPLTVTSAQKNPTAFYLCASSIEVSELFFGEGSRLTVL.

This clone has only one observation. This chain joins TRBV10-3 and TRBJ1-1; tentatively, D is TRBD1 (5 bases). CDR3 length: 14 amino acids. CDR1 and CDR2 from the germline V gene are ENHRY and SYGVKD. V shed 7 bases and J shed 1 base, with 13 bases lying between them. CDR3 in DNA: TGTGCCATCACCCGACAGAGAGAGAACACTGAAGCTTTCTTT. Translated: CAITRQRENTEAFF.

The chain has TRBV5-4 and TRBJ2-7, with D possibly TRBD2 on 7 matching bases. Germline CDR1 SGHNT, CDR2 YYREEE (reference sequence). Between the trimmed V and J ends, which lost 4 bases and 6 bases, there was a span of 14 bases. This CDR3 has 13 residues. The chain's CDR3 is CASSLIGGAEQYF. Here the CDR3 DNA reads TGTGCCAGCAGCCTAATTGGGGGGGCCGAGCAGTACTTC. Drawing the rest from reference TRBV5-4 and TRBJ2-7, the complete variable domain is ETGVTQSPTHLIKTRGQQVTLRCSSQSGHNTVSWYQQALGQGPQFIFQYYREEENGRGNFPPRFSGLQFPNYSSELNVNALELDDSALYLCASSLIGGAEQYFGPGTRLTVT.

This clone is medium-sized in the sample. This chain links TRBV5-1 with TRBJ1-5, with D perhaps TRBD1 (5 bases). Trimming took off 2 bases at V and 4 bases at J, with 10 bases between the two ends. CDR1 and CDR2 from the germline V gene are SGHRS and YFSETQ. CDR3 length: 14 residues. CDR3 DNA sequence: TGCGCCAGCAGCTTCGGGGGAAATAATCAGCCCCAGCATTTT. Protein: CASSFGGNNQPQHF.

This chain joins TRBV6-1 and TRBJ1-1, with a weak D call TRBD1 (5 bases). This CDR3 region has 14 residues. Trimming took 5 bases from V and 7 from J, leaving 17 bases between them. The germline V gene has CDR1 MNHNS and CDR2 SASEGT. DNA for the CDR3: TGTGCCAGCAGTCCCATGGGGCAAATCTTTGAAGCTTTCTTT. This encodes CASSPMGQIFEAFF.

The rearrangement joins TRBV5-5 to TRBJ1-2; D gene ambiguous. Germline V gene sequence: CDR1 SGHKS, CDR2 YYEKEE (reference sequence). The CDR3 runs to 15 residues. V was shortened by 2 bases and J by 3 bases, with 14 bases between the two germline ends. CDR3 protein: CASSFKPPGYYGYTF. DNA of the CDR3: TGTGCCAGCAGCTTCAAGCCGCCGGGTTACTATGGCTACACCTTC. Together with reference TRBV5-5 and TRBJ1-2, the CDR3 gives the full variable domain: DAGVTQSPTHLIKTRGQQVTLRCSPISGHKSVSWYQQVLGQGPQFIFQYYEKEERGRGNFPDRFSARQFPNYSSELNVNALLLGDSALYLCASSFKPPGYYGYTFGSGTRLTVV.

The CDR3 DNA follows: TGTGCCAGCAGCTTACGACCTAGCGGGGGACTAGCCACCGGGGAGCTGTTTTTT. Its translation: CASSLRPSGGLATGELFF. V gene TRBV7-3 combines with J gene TRBJ2-2, with TRBD2 identical over 10 bases. V gave up 2 bases and J gave up 4 bases; unmatched junction bases: 10. Germline V gene lookup returns CDR1 SGHTA and CDR2 FQGTGA. This CDR3 has 18 amino acids.

This rearrangement joins TRBV15 to TRBJ2-7, with a tentative D call TRBD1 (5 bases). This CDR3 comprises 14 residues. V lost 0 bases, J lost 4 bases, and 10 bases lay in between. Germline-derived CDR1 and CDR2 are LNHNV and YYDKDF (reference sequence). CDR3 sequence (DNA): TGTGCCACCAGCAGAGATCAAAGGGGTTACGAGCAGTACTTC. This gives the protein CATSRDQRGYEQYF.